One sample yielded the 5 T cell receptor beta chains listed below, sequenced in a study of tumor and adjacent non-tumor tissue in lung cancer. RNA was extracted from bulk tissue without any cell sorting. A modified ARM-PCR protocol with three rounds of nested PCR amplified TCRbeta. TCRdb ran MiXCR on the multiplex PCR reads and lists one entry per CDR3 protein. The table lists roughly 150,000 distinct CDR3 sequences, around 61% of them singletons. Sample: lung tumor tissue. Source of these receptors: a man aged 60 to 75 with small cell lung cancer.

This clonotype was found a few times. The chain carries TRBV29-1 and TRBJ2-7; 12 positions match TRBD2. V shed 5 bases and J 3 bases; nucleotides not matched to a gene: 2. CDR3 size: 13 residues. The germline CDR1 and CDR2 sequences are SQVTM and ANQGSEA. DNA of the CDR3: TGCAGCGTTCGACTAGCGGGAGACTACGAGCAGTACTTC. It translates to CSVRLAGDYEQYF.

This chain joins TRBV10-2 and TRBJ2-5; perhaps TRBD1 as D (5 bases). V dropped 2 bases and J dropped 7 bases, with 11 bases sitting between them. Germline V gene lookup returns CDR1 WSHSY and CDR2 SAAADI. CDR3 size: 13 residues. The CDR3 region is CASSETGQGTQYF. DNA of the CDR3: TGCGCCAGCAGTGAGACGGGTCAGGGGACCCAGTACTTC.

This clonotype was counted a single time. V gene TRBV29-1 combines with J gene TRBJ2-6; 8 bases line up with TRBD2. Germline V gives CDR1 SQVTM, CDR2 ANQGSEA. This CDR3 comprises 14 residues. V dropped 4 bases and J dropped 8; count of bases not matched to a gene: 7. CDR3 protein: CSVVVLAASNVLTF. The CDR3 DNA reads TGCAGCGTTGTTGTACTAGCGGCATCCAACGTCCTGACTTTC.

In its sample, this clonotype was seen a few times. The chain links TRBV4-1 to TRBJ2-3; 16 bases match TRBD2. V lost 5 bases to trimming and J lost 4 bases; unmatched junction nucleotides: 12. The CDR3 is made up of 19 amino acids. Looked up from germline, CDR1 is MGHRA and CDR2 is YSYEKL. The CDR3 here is CASSSTGTSGRARADTQYF. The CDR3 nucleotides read TGCGCCAGCAGCTCGACCGGGACTAGCGGGAGGGCCAGGGCAGATACGCAGTATTTT.

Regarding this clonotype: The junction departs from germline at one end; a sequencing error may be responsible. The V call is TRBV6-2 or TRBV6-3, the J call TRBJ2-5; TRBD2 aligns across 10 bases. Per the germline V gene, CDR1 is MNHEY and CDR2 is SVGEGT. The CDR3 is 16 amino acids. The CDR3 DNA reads TGTGCCAGCAGTTCGACTAGCGGGCCTCTTCAAGAGACCCAGTGTTTC. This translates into CASSSTSGPLQETQCF.